A single sample is the source of the 7 T cell receptor beta chains below, sequenced in a study of read filtering for tumor transcriptome and immune sequencing (dated by TCRdb to 2018 to 2020). TCRdb lists the instrument as Illumina HiSeq 4000. TCR libraries were constructed from approximately 360 ng RNA using the Immunoverse kit, and molecular barcoded adaptors covering alpha/delta and beta/gamma chains were employed. TCRdb trimmed public reads at Q25 via fastp, called clones via MiXCR and kept in-frame beta chains. One record per CDR3 amino acid sequence lists the most common genes and DNA. The sample table records about 48,000 distinct CDR3 sequences; roughly a fifth of these occur just once. The top ten hold less than 20% of the sample. The material sequenced was a population of CD138-negative cells sorted from bone marrow. The sample's cell subset or site label, in plain terms: bone marrow mononuclear cells depleted of CD138+ plasma/myeloma cells by negative magnetic selection. The source of these receptors is a donor aged 40 or older with multiple myeloma.

On this clonotype itself: A read error is possible here, since a much larger clone lies one base away. The CDR3 DNA reads as TGTGCCAGCAGCTCCCCCCGTATAAGCACAGATGCGCAGTATTTT. Translating it yields CASSSPRISTDAQYF. The chain uses TRBV11-2 and TRBJ2-3; no definite D call. Germline loops: CDR1 SGHAT, CDR2 FQNNGV. The CDR3 extends over 15 amino acids.

Ten or more counts support this clonotype. Here the CDR3 DNA reads TGCGCCAGCAGCGGCGGGGGTTACACTGAAGCTTTCTTT. Protein: CASSGGGYTEAFF. The rearrangement uses TRBV5-1 and TRBJ1-1, with a possible D match to TRBD1 (5 bases). Between the trimmed V and J ends, which lost 4 bases and 3 bases, there was a span of 10 bases. Germline assignment: CDR1 SGHRS and CDR2 YFSETQ. This CDR3 is 13 amino acids long. Full variable domain (outside the CDR3, taken from reference TRBV5-1 and TRBJ1-1): KAGVTQTPRYLIKTRGQQVTLSCSPISGHRSVSWYQQTPGQGLQFLFEYFSETQRNKGNFPGRFSGRQFSNSRSEMNVSTLELGDSALYLCASSGGGYTEAFFGQGTRLTVV.

This clonotype was seen repeatedly, ten times or more. V gene TRBV3-1 combines with J gene TRBJ2-1, with D perhaps TRBD2 (5 bases). Trimming left V 3 bases short and J 6 bases short, with 24 bases between. The CDR3 sequence is 18 residues long. Germline V lookup: CDR1 LGHDT, CDR2 YNNKEL (reference sequence). CDR3 sequence reads: CASSHRRSQREAFNEQFF. The CDR3 DNA is TGTGCCAGCAGCCACAGAAGATCCCAGAGGGAAGCTTTCAATGAGCAGTTCTTC.

This clonotype occurred many times. The chain links TRBV11-2 to TRBJ2-5, with D uncertain. The CDR3 is made up of 11 amino acids. CDR1 SGHAT and CDR2 FQNNGV come from the germline V gene. Between the trimmed V and J ends, which lost 2 bases and 7 bases, there was a span of 5 bases. The CDR3 region is CASSLSGTQYF. The CDR3 DNA reads TGTGCCAGCAGCTTATCCGGGACCCAGTACTTC.

By share of the sample, this clonotype is medium-sized. The chain combines TRBV29-1 with TRBJ2-1; the D gene is possibly TRBD1 (6 bases). V lost 6 bases and J 0 bases, leaving 12 bases between the germline ends. Per the germline V gene, CDR1 is SQVTM and CDR2 is ANQGSEA. CDR3 size: 14 residues. CDR3 sequence reads: CSVTGKSSYNEQFF. The CDR3 DNA reads TGCAGCGTCACAGGGAAAAGCTCCTACAATGAGCAGTTCTTC.

V usage is TRBV12-3 or TRBV12-4 and J usage is TRBJ2-1; 9 bases align to TRBD2. The CDR3 consists of 14 residues. Trimming at V came to 3 bases and at J to 15 bases, leaving 12 bases not matched to a gene. CDR3 DNA sequence: TGTGCCAGCAGTTTGTTGGCGGGAGGGTTGCATATGTTCTTC. This sequence encodes CASSLLAGGLHMFF.

This clonotype was found many times. J is TRBJ2-7 and V is TRBV20-1; TRBD2 agrees at 9 bases. CDR3 length equals 15 residues. Germline values: CDR1 DFQATT, CDR2 SNEGSKA (reference sequence). V was pared by 1 base and J by 3 bases, with 7 bases of the junction left unmatched. CDR3 DNA sequence: TGCAGTGCTAGAGCAGGGCGGGAGGGCGGCTACGAGCAGTACTTC. Protein sequence: CSARAGREGGYEQYF.